Below, 19 T cell receptor beta chains from the same sample are listed, as sequenced in a study of cytomegalovirus exposure and HLA in healthy donors. PCR involved 60 Vbeta and 13 Jbeta primers. The repertoire was sequenced with immunoSEQ multiplex PCR; TCRdb's copy has only in-frame clones and lacks some. Of around 170,000 clones detected, roughly 85% appear once; the ten largest clones hold roughly 0.76%. Specimen: PBMCs. Source of these receptors: a woman aged 40 to 50 in good health and CMV-seronegative.

The chain links TRBV13 to TRBJ1-2, with TRBD1 matching over 7 bases. Losses at the gene ends were 2 bases for V and 12 bases for J; bases not matched to a gene: 3. CDR1 and CDR2 (germline): PRHDT, FYEKMQ (reference sequence). The CDR3 length is 11 residues. The CDR3 DNA follows: TGTGCCAGCAGCTTAACAGGGGCTCACACCTTC. This sequence encodes CASSLTGAHTF.

This rearrangement joins TRBV30 to TRBJ1-6; D is possibly TRBD1 (6 bases). The CDR3 consists of 14 residues. Germline loops: CDR1 GTSNPN, CDR2 SVGIG (reference sequence). Trimming took off 0 bases at V and 11 bases at J, with 14 bases between the two ends. In DNA, the CDR3 is TGTGCCTGGAGTGTGGGTTGGACAGCTACACCCCTCCACTTT. It codes for CAWSVGWTATPLHF.

The chain carries TRBV7-2 and TRBJ2-7, with 10 bases lining up with TRBD2. Germline V gene lookup returns CDR1 SGHTA and CDR2 FQGNSA. The CDR3 totals 16 residues. J was trimmed by 4 bases and V by 1 base; bases with no gene match: 7. This chain's CDR3 is CASSLGPSGRRYEQYF. DNA of the CDR3: TGTGCCAGCAGCTTAGGCCCTAGCGGGAGAAGGTACGAGCAGTACTTC.

This chain connects TRBV29-1 to TRBJ1-5; TRBD1 aligns across 7 bases. Losses at the gene ends were 6 bases for V and 3 bases for J; bases not matched to a gene: 5. CDR1 and CDR2 from the germline V gene are SQVTM and ANQGSEA. The CDR3 is 13 residues long. The CDR3 is CSVQGGFNQPQHF. CDR3 sequence (DNA): TGCAGCGTCCAAGGGGGCTTCAATCAGCCCCAGCATTTT.

The rearrangement links TRBV2 to TRBJ1-1, with D unresolved. Trimming shortened V by 5 bases and J by 1 base, and 8 bases separated the two germline ends. This CDR3 is 13 amino acids long. CDR1 is SNHLY, CDR2 FYNNEI, per germline. The CDR3 sequence is CASSRVRNTEAFF. The CDR3 DNA sequence: TGTGCCAGCAGTCGCGTGCGGAACACTGAAGCTTTCTTT.

Only one count was recorded for this clone. V and J are TRBV21-1 and TRBJ2-7; the table's D call, TRBD2, was not checked against the DNA. TRBV21-1 is listed as a pseudogene. This CDR3 is 20 amino acids long. CDR3 nucleotides: TGTGCCAGCAGCAAACAGGTGTTTTGTGTCGGGACTCACCTTGACTACGAGCAGTACTTC. It specifies CASSKQVFCVGTHLDYEQYF.

The genes are TRBV4-1 and TRBJ2-2; possible D gene TRBD2, 6 bases. Germline lookup yields CDR1 MGHRA and CDR2 YSYEKL. The CDR3 is 15 residues long. Trimming shortened V by 1 base and J by 8 bases, and 14 bases separated the two germline ends. The CDR3 DNA is TGCGCCAGCAGCCAAGGGGAGGTTAGCACGGGGGAGCTGTTTTTT. Its translation is CASSQGEVSTGELFF.

The CDR3 nucleotides are TGTGCCAGCAGCCAGGGGGCAGGGGGGTACGAGCAGTACTTC. Protein sequence: CASSQGAGGYEQYF. The J gene is TRBJ2-7, the V gene TRBV9; 8 bases are shared with TRBD1. The CDR3 is 14 residues long. Per germline, CDR1 SGDLS and CDR2 YYNGEE. The trim removed 4 bases at V and 4 bases at J, leaving 7 bases unmatched.

The rearrangement links TRBV5-1 to TRBJ1-3; D might be TRBD1 (5 bases). The CDR3 sequence is 16 residues long. V lost 0 bases and J 0 bases, leaving 10 bases between the germline ends. CDR1 is SGHRS and CDR2 is YFSETQ in the germline V gene. CDR3 nucleotides: TGCGCCAGCAGCTTGGGAACAGGAAACTCTGGAAACACCATATATTTT. It yields the protein CASSLGTGNSGNTIYF.

The chain employs TRBV5-4 and TRBJ2-5, with TRBD1 identical over 8 bases. The length of the CDR3 is 14 residues. Germline CDR1 and CDR2: SGHNT and YYREEE (reference sequence). After removal of 4 bases from V and 5 bases from J, the junction contained 7 bases not matched to a gene. For the CDR3, the DNA is TGTGCCAGCAGCCCGGACAGGGTTTGGGAGACCCAGTACTTC. Protein: CASSPDRVWETQYF.

The V gene is TRBV4-2, the J gene TRBJ2-1; 8 bases line up with TRBD2. This CDR3 comprises 14 residues. The J segment lost 8 bases and the V segment lost 4 bases, leaving 7 bases of the junction unmatched. Germline V lookup: CDR1 LGHNA, CDR2 YNFKEQ. The CDR3 region is CASSPGLAMDEQFF. In DNA form, the CDR3 reads TGTGCCAGCAGCCCCGGACTAGCCATGGATGAGCAGTTCTTC.

The chain carries TRBV11-2 and TRBJ2-5; a possible D gene is TRBD1 (6 bases). In germline, CDR1 is SGHAT, CDR2 FQNNGV. The CDR3 is made up of 13 amino acids. Deletions cut 5 bases from V and 1 base from J, with 8 bases between. The CDR3 loop is CASSPGVQETQYF. CDR3 nucleotide sequence: TGTGCCAGCAGCCCAGGGGTCCAAGAGACCCAGTACTTC.

This sequence joins TRBV7-6 and TRBJ2-7, with 12 bases matching TRBD2. The CDR3 runs to 14 residues. The germline CDR1 and CDR2 sequences are SGHVS and FNYEAQ. The ends lost 10 bases at V and 7 bases at J; junction bases unmatched: 11. CDR3 region: CATSAGTSGLEQYF. CDR3 sequence (DNA): TGTGCCACCTCCGCCGGGACTAGCGGGCTTGAGCAGTACTTC.

The V and J genes are TRBV11-3 and TRBJ1-1; TRBD1 agrees at 12 bases. The V gene end was trimmed by 6 bases and the J gene end by 6 bases; junction bases not matched to a gene: 5. This CDR3 has 14 residues. In germline, CDR1 is SGHNT, CDR2 YENEEA. DNA of the CDR3: TGTGCCAGCAGGCATGGGACAGGGGGCCCTGAAGCTTTCTTT. Protein: CASRHGTGGPEAFF.

The V and J genes are TRBV6-1 and TRBJ2-7, with TRBD1 as a possible D gene (5 bases). The germline V gene encodes CDR1 MNHNS and CDR2 SASEGT. The germline V and J ends were trimmed by 4 bases and 4 bases, with 11 bases remaining between them. This CDR3 spans 13 amino acids. CDR3 bases: TGTGCCAGCAGTGGATTCGCAGGGTACGAGCAGTACTTC. Translation gives CASSGFAGYEQYF.

The rearrangement uses TRBV10-3 and TRBJ1-2; 9 bases are a match to TRBD1. V lost 6 bases to trimming and J lost 4 bases; unmatched junction nucleotides: 18. The CDR3 is 18 amino acids. Germline-derived CDR1 and CDR2 are ENHRY and SYGVKD. The CDR3 sequence is CAIRKIRTGAHYIYGYTF. For the CDR3, the DNA is TGTGCCATCAGAAAGATCCGGACAGGGGCGCATTATATCTATGGCTACACCTTC.

The CDR3 sequence is CASSPPGDPKDTQYF. CDR3 in DNA: TGTGCCAGCAGTCCGCCGGGGGATCCCAAAGATACGCAGTATTTT. The rearrangement joins TRBV28 to TRBJ2-3; a weak D match, TRBD2 (6 bases). The CDR3 extends over 15 amino acids. V was shortened by 5 bases and J by 5 bases, with 17 bases between the two germline ends. Per the germline V gene, CDR1 is MDHEN and CDR2 is SYDVKM.

The V and J genes are TRBV5-6 and TRBJ2-2, with TRBD1 matching over 9 bases. This CDR3 spans 15 amino acids. Germline loops: CDR1 SGHDT, CDR2 YYEEEE. V lost 5 bases and J lost 4; bases outside the gene matches: 6. This chain's CDR3 is CASRLGTGPTGELFF. In nucleotides, the CDR3 is TGTGCCAGCAGGCTGGGGACAGGGCCCACCGGGGAGCTGTTTTTT.

The chain employs TRBV28 and TRBJ1-5; possible D gene TRBD1, 6 bases. V dropped 4 bases and J dropped 4 bases, with 14 bases sitting between them. This CDR3 is 15 amino acids long. CDR1 is MDHEN, CDR2 SYDVKM, per germline. CDR3 region: CASSSQTGPNQPQHF. In DNA form, the CDR3 reads TGTGCCAGCAGTTCACAGACAGGCCCGAATCAGCCCCAGCATTTT.